These T cell receptor beta chains were read from a single sample in a study of blood T cell repertoires in COVID-19. Using immunoSEQ multiplex PCR, the repertoire was profiled, and TCRdb retains in-frame clones only, with some absent. The sample gives around 250,000 clones, roughly 85% of which show up once; 4.6% is in the top ten. Sequenced material: peripheral blood. Source of these receptors: a man in his sixties who had recovered from COVID-19. CDR3s include the opening cysteine and the closing phenylalanine or tryptophan. The D gene is left open where the match is weak. A row's size may be missing; if present it is once, few, many or a size class.

CDR3nt	CDR3aa	v_gene	j_gene	abundance	d_gene
TGCGCCAGCAGCTTTCCGGGACAGCAGCAGTACTTC	CASSFPGQQQYF	TRBV5-1	TRBJ2-7	.	TRBD1
TGTGCCAGCAGCCCCGGGGGGGCATCGAATCAGCCCCAGCATTTT	CASSPGGASNQPQHF	TRBV7-9	TRBJ1-5	.	.
TGCGCCAGCAACAATACAGGGGGCCCGGACACTGAAGCTTTCTTT	CASNNTGGPDTEAFF	TRBV5-1	TRBJ1-1	few	TRBD1
TGTGCCAGCAGTTACCCTTCACTTAGCGGGAACATCGAGCAGTACTTC	CASSYPSLSGNIEQYF	TRBV6-5	TRBJ2-7	.	TRBD2
TGTGCCAGCAGCTTTGAACTAGCGTCATACAATGAGCAGTTCTTC	CASSFELASYNEQFF	TRBV11-2	TRBJ2-1	.	TRBD2
TGTGCCAGCAGCTTTGGGACAGTCACTGAAGCTTTCTTT	CASSFGTVTEAFF	TRBV11-2	TRBJ1-1	.	TRBD1
TGTGCCAGCAGCCGTCAGAGCGGCAGCACAGATACGCAGTATTTT	CASSRQSGSTDTQYF	TRBV7-2	TRBJ2-3	.	.
TGTGCCAGCAGTGCCCGACAGGGGCCTAGATTCTATGGCTACACCTTC	CASSARQGPRFYGYTF	TRBV27	TRBJ1-2	.	TRBD1
TGTGCCAGCAGCTACACAGGGCATCAGTACTTC	CASSYTGHQYF	TRBV12-3/TRBV12-4	TRBJ2-7	.	.
TGTGCCAGCAGCCAGATCGGTGGCTACACCTTC	CASSQIGGYTF	TRBV3-1/TRBV3-2	TRBJ1-2	.	.
TGCAGCGTTGATCGAGTCGTAGGGGGAATCTTGGGCTACACCTTC	CSVDRVVGGILGYTF	TRBV29-1	TRBJ1-2	.	.
TGTGCCAGCAGTGAGGTCGGTAACTATGGCTACACCTTC	CASSEVGNYGYTF	TRBV6-1	TRBJ1-2	once	.
TGCAGCGTGAGGCGCAAAAACTTGGCTAGAGAGACCCAGTACTTC	CSVRRKNLARETQYF	TRBV29-1	TRBJ2-5	few	.
TGTGCCAGCAGACCCCCCGCGGGGCAGCCCCAGCATTTT	CASRPPAGQPQHF	TRBV6-4	TRBJ1-5	.	.
TGTGCCAGCAGTTTGTTGACGGGAGGTGAGCAGTTCTTC	CASSLLTGGEQFF	TRBV27	TRBJ2-1	.	TRBD2
TGTGCCATCAGTGCACAGGGGGCAGGGACGGTAATCGCCTACGAGCAGTACTTC	CAISAQGAGTVIAYEQYF	TRBV10-3	TRBJ2-7	.	TRBD1
TGTGCCAGCAGTTTAGGAGAAAAAGAGACCCAGTACTTC	CASSLGEKETQYF	TRBV12-3/TRBV12-4	TRBJ2-5	.	.
TGTGCCAGTAGTACGACAGGGGGCTTGGCTTTCTTT	CASSTTGGLAFF	TRBV19	TRBJ1-1	.	TRBD1
TGTGCCAGCAGTCCTGGACTAGCTTCGACAGATACGCAGTATTTT	CASSPGLASTDTQYF	TRBV6-5	TRBJ2-3	few	TRBD2
TGTGCCAGCAGCTCCTCCGCGACAGGGGGCTATGAAAAACTGTTTTTT	CASSSSATGGYEKLFF	TRBV28	TRBJ1-4	.	TRBD1
TGTGCCAGGTCCAGCGGGGGGGGATACGAGCAGTACTTC	CARSSGGGYEQYF	TRBV30	TRBJ2-7	once	TRBD2
TGTGCCAGCAGAAAGCGGGAGGCTTCCTACGAGCAGTACTTC	CASRKREASYEQYF	TRBV28	TRBJ2-7	.	TRBD2
TGCGCCAGCAGCCTCAATCCGGGACAGGGGCTCGCTTTTACGTCTTCACCCCTCCACTTT	CASSLNPGQGLAFTSSPLHF	TRBV4-1	TRBJ1-6	.	TRBD1
TGTGCCCGCAGGGGGCGGGGGGCAGGATCACCCCTCCACTTT	CARRGRGAGSPLHF	TRBV5-6	TRBJ1-6	few	TRBD1
TGTGCCAGTAGTATTAAGGGGATGAACACTGAAGCTTTCTTT	CASSIKGMNTEAFF	TRBV19	TRBJ1-1	.	.
TGCAGCGCCGGGGACAGCCAAATCAACTATGGCTACACCTTC	CSAGDSQINYGYTF	TRBV29-1	TRBJ1-2	.	TRBD1
TGCGCCAGCAGCTTGGAAGGGACAGGGGGCCGCGAGCAGTACTTC	CASSLEGTGGREQYF	TRBV5-1	TRBJ2-7	.	TRBD1
TGTGCCAGCAGTTCGACAGGGGCAACTAATGAAAAACTGTTTTTT	CASSSTGATNEKLFF	TRBV2	TRBJ1-4	.	TRBD1
TGTGCCAGCTCCCCTCTCGCAGGGCCAGCTAACTATGGCTACACCTTC	CASSPLAGPANYGYTF	TRBV2	TRBJ1-2	.	.
TGCAGCGCCCGGACTAGCGGGGCCTACGAGCAGTACTTC	CSARTSGAYEQYF	TRBV29-1	TRBJ2-7	.	TRBD2
TGTGCCAGCAGCGTAGGGACAGGGGAATATGACTATGGCTACACCTTC	CASSVGTGEYDYGYTF	TRBV9	TRBJ1-2	.	TRBD1